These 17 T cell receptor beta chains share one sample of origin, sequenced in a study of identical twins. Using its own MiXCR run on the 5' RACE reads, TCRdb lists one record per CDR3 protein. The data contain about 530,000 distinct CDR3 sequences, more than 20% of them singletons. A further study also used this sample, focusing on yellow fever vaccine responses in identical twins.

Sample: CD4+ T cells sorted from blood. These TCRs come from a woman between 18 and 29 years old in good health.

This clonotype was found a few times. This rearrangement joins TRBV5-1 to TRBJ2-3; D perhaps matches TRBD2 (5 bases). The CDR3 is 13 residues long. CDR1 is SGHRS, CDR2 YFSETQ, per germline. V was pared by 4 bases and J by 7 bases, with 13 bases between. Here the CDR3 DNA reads TGCGCCAGCAGCCCGGAAGCGGCGCATACGCAGTATTTT. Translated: CASSPEAAHTQYF.

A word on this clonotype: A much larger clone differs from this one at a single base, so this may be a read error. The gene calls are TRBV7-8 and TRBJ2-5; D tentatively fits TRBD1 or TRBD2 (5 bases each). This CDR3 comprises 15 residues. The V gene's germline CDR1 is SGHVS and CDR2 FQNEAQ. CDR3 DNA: TGTGCCAGCAACTTAGTGGCTAGCTCAGGGGAGACCCAGTACTTC. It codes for CASNLVASSGETQYF.

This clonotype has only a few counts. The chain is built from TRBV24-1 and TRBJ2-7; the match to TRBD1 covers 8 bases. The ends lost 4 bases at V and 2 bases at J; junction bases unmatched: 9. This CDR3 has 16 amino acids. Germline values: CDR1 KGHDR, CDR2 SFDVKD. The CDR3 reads CATSDSSPTGAYEQYF. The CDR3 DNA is TGTGCCACCAGTGACTCGTCGCCGACAGGGGCCTACGAGCAGTACTTC.

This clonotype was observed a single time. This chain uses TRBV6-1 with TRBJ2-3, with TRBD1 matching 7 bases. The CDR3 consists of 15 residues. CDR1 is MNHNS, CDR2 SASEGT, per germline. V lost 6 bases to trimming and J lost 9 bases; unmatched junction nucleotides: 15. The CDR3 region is CASRNRGRAAETQYF. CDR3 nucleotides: TGTGCCAGCAGAAACAGGGGAAGAGCCGCTGAAACGCAGTATTTT.

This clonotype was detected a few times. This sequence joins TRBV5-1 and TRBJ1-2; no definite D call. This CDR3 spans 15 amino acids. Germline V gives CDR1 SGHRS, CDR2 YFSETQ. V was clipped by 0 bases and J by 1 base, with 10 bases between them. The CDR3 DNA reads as TGCGCCAGCAGCTTGGCGACGGGCTTTAACTATGGCTACACCTTC. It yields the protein CASSLATGFNYGYTF.

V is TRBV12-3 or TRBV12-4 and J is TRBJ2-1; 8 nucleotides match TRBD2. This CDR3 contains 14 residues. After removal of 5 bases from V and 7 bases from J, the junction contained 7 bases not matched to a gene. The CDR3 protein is CASSVAGGTNEQFF. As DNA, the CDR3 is TGTGCCAGCAGTGTGGCGGGAGGTACAAATGAGCAGTTCTTC.

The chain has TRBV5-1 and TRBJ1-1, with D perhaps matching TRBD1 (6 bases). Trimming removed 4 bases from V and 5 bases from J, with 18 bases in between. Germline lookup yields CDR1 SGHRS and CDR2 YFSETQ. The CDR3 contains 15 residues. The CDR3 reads CASSKGGSLATEAFF. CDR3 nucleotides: TGCGCCAGCAGCAAAGGGGGGTCGCTGGCTACTGAAGCTTTCTTT.

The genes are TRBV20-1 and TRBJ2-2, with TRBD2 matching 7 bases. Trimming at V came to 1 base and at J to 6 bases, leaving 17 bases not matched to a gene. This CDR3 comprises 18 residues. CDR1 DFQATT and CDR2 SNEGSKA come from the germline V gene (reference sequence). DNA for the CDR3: TGCAGTGCTAGAGGTCCCCCCCGAGGAGGGAGGGCCTCCGGGGAGCTGTTTTTT. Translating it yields CSARGPPRGGRASGELFF.

DNA for the CDR3: TGTGCCAGCAGTGAGCTAGCGGGATCTAGCACAGATACGCAGTATTTT. Amino acids: CASSELAGSSTDTQYF. The J gene is TRBJ2-3, the V gene TRBV6-1; TRBD2 matches at 9 bases. Germline CDR1 is MNHNS and CDR2 is SASEGT. The CDR3 totals 16 residues. The J segment lost 0 bases and the V segment lost 3 bases, leaving 4 bases of the junction unmatched.

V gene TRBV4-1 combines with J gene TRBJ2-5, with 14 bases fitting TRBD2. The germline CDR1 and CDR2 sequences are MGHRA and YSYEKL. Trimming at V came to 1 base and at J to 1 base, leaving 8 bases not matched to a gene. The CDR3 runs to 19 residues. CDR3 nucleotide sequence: TGCGCCAGCAGCCAAGTACGACTAGCGGGAGGGCATACCCAAGAGACCCAGTACTTC. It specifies CASSQVRLAGGHTQETQYF.

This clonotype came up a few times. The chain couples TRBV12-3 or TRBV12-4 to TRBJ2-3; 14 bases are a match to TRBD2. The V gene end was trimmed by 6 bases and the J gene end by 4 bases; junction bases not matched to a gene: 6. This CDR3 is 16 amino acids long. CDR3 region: CASSKTSGRAPDTQYF. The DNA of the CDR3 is TGTGCCAGCAGCAAGACTAGCGGGAGGGCCCCAGATACGCAGTATTTT.

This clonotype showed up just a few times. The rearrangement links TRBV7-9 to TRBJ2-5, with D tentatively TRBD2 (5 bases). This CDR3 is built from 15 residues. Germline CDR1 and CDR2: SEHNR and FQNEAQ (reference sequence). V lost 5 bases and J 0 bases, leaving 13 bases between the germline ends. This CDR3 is CASSRIRGHQETQYF. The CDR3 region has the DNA TGTGCCAGCAGCCGAATAAGAGGGCACCAAGAGACCCAGTACTTC.

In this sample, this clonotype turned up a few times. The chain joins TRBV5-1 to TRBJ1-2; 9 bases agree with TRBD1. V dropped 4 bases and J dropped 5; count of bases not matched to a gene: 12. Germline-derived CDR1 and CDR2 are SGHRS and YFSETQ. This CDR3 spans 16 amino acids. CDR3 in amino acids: CASSQDRGPPYYGYTF. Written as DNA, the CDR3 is TGCGCCAGCAGCCAGGACAGGGGCCCACCTTATTATGGCTACACCTTC.

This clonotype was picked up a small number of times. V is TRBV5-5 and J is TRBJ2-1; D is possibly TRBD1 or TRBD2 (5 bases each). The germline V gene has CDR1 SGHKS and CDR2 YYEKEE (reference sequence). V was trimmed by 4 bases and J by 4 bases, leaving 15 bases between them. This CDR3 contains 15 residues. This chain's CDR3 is CASSNAGTLYNEQFF. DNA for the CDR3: TGTGCCAGCAGCAACGCTGGGACCTTGTACAATGAGCAGTTCTTC.

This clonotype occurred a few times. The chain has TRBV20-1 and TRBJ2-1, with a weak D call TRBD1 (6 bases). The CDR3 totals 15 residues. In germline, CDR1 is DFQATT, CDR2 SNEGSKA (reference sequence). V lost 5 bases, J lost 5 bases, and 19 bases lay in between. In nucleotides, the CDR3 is TGCAGTGCTGAGCAGCCAGGGGCTAATGACAATGAGCAGTTCTTC. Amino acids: CSAEQPGANDNEQFF.

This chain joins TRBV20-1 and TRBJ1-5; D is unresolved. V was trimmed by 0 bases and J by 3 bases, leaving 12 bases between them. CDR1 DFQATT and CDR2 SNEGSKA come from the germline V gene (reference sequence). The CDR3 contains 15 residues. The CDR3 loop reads CSARDYGSANQPQHF. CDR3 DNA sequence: TGCAGTGCTAGAGATTATGGCTCGGCCAATCAGCCCCAGCATTTT.

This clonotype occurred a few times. This CDR3 is CASSLEAGVEQFF. The DNA for the CDR3 is TGTGCCAGCAGTTTAGAGGCGGGAGTTGAGCAGTTCTTC. V is TRBV27 and J is TRBJ2-1; the match to TRBD2 covers 7 bases. With 2 bases clipped from V and 9 bases from J, the junction kept 4 bases outside the gene matches. Germline CDR1 MNHEY, CDR2 SMNVEV (reference sequence). The CDR3 consists of 13 residues.